One and the same sample provided the 13 T cell receptor beta chains below, sequenced in a study of T cell responses to AZD1222 COVID-19 vaccine. Using immunoSEQ multiplex PCR, the repertoire was profiled, and TCRdb retains in-frame clones only, with some absent. The sample records roughly 150,000 clones, under 95% being singletons. Sequences were derived from peripheral blood, sampled on day 0 of AZD1222 vaccination. These receptors were obtained from an adult in good health.

The V call is TRBV7-8, the J call TRBJ2-3; D is unresolved. V gave up 6 bases and J gave up 4 bases, with 11 bases separating them. Germline V CDR1 and CDR2: SGHVS, FQNEAQ. CDR3 length equals 13 residues. In nucleotides, the CDR3 is TGTGCCAGCAGATTTAGTGGTTCAGATACGCAGTATTTT. Encoded protein: CASRFSGSDTQYF.

The chain joins TRBV9 to TRBJ2-7, with TRBD2 as a possible D gene (6 bases). Germline CDR1 reads SGDLS; CDR2 reads YYNGEE. The CDR3 totals 13 residues. Trimming left V 0 bases short and J 4 bases short, with 8 bases between. CDR3 amino acids: CASSVAGAYEQYF. In nucleotides, the CDR3 is TGTGCCAGCAGCGTAGCGGGAGCTTACGAGCAGTACTTC. Full variable domain (missing parts from reference TRBV9 and TRBJ2-7): DSGVTQTPKHLITATGQRVTLRCSPRSGDLSVYWYQQSLDQGLQFLIQYYNGEERAKGNILERFSAQQFPDLHSELNLSSLELGDSALYFCASSVAGAYEQYFGPGTRLTVT.

The chain links TRBV5-1 to TRBJ1-1, with no clear D. The germline CDR1 and CDR2 sequences are SGHRS and YFSETQ. This CDR3 is 14 amino acids long. Trimming shortened V by 0 bases and J by 0 bases, and 6 bases separated the two germline ends. CDR3 nucleotides: TGCGCCAGCAGCTTGGGGCAAGTGAACACTGAAGCTTTCTTT. Protein product: CASSLGQVNTEAFF.

The chain is built from TRBV9 and TRBJ1-1, with 7 bases identical to TRBD1. V was clipped by 4 bases and J by 2 bases; unmatched bases: 14. Per the germline V gene, CDR1 is SGDLS and CDR2 is YYNGEE. This CDR3 spans 17 amino acids. The CDR3 sequence: CASSPRGTGTANTEAFF. CDR3 nucleotides: TGTGCCAGCAGCCCTCGGGGAACCGGGACAGCAAACACTGAAGCTTTCTTT.

The V gene is TRBV4-1, the J gene TRBJ2-5; the match to TRBD1 covers 8 bases. Germline V gives CDR1 MGHRA, CDR2 YSYEKL. V shed 7 bases and J 4 bases; nucleotides not matched to a gene: 11. The length of the CDR3 is 15 residues. The CDR3 DNA sequence: TGCGCCAGCAAAAGCACAAGGACAGGGCGAGAGACCCAGTACTTC. Translating it yields CASKSTRTGRETQYF.

V and J are TRBV30 and TRBJ2-4; tentatively, D is TRBD1 or TRBD2 (5 bases each). This CDR3 contains 12 residues. The V end was cut by 0 bases, the J end by 12 bases, with 12 bases between. From germline, CDR1 is GTSNPN and CDR2 SVGIG (reference sequence). The CDR3 region has the DNA TGTGCCTGGAGTGTTGAGATGGGGGATCAGTACTTC. Amino acid sequence: CAWSVEMGDQYF.

The CDR3 bases are TGTGCCAGCAGTGAAATTGGCGGGAGGGCCGGGAATGAGCAGTTCTTC. As protein: CASSEIGGRAGNEQFF. The V gene is TRBV2, the J gene TRBJ2-1, with 9 bases that match TRBD2. The CDR3 is 16 residues long. CDR1 and CDR2 from the germline V gene are SNHLY and FYNNEI. After removal of 2 bases from V and 7 bases from J, the junction contained 9 bases not matched to a gene.

The rearrangement uses TRBV10-1 and TRBJ2-5; the match to TRBD2 covers 9 bases. Germline CDR1 reads WNHNN; CDR2 reads SYGVQD (reference sequence). This CDR3 comprises 14 residues. The J segment lost 9 bases and the V segment lost 0 bases, leaving 5 bases of the junction unmatched. CDR3 protein: CASSESAGGRAQYF. CDR3 coding DNA: TGCGCCAGCAGTGAGTCGGCTGGCGGGAGGGCCCAGTACTTC.

The chain combines TRBV10-3 with TRBJ1-1; D is unresolved. CDR1 ENHRY and CDR2 SYGVKD come from the germline V gene. With 0 bases removed from V and 7 bases from J, the gap between germline ends came to 3 bases. The CDR3 extends over 11 amino acids. CDR3 nucleotides: TGTGCCATCAGTGAGTCAGATGAAGCTTTCTTT. It codes for CAISESDEAFF.

The chain couples TRBV6-1 to TRBJ1-4, with D uncertain. Germline V CDR1 and CDR2: MNHNS, SASEGT. Trimming pared 2 bases from V and 8 bases from J, leaving 12 bases between. The CDR3 totals 14 residues. CDR3 DNA sequence: TGTGCCAGCAGTGAACTCCCGGGTGGGGAAAAACTGTTTTTT. It encodes CASSELPGGEKLFF.

This clone was detected once. The V and J genes are TRBV19 and TRBJ2-7, with D possibly TRBD2 on 7 matching bases. Trimming removed 5 bases from V and 4 bases from J, with 24 bases in between. Germline V gene data show CDR1 as LNHDA and CDR2 as SQIVND (reference sequence). The CDR3 is 17 amino acids. The chain's CDR3 is CASSSQGRGTQLYEQYF. CDR3 in DNA: TGTGCCAGTAGTTCCCAAGGGAGGGGGACTCAATTATACGAGCAGTACTTC.

The chain carries TRBV6-5 and TRBJ1-3; 7 nucleotides line up with TRBD1. Germline CDR1 reads MNHEY; CDR2 reads SVGAGI. CDR3 length equals 13 residues. J gave up 2 bases and V 8 bases, and 3 bases lay outside the gene matches. DNA for the CDR3: TGTGCCAGCGACAGGGAGGCTGGAAACACCATATATTTT. It translates to CASDREAGNTIYF.

J is TRBJ2-7 and V is TRBV6-5; no reliable D call. Trimming removed 6 bases at V and 3 bases at J, with 12 bases between. CDR1 and CDR2 (germline): MNHEY, SVGAGI. The CDR3 length is 13 residues. CDR3 protein: CASSKPGGYEQYF. The CDR3 bases are TGTGCCAGCAGCAAGCCCGGCGGCTACGAGCAGTACTTC.